This TCR beta chain appears in the sequencing data of a study of identical twins (dated by TCRdb to the mid-2010s). Turning to the overall study: To test whether fetal clonotypes persist, this study deep-sequenced TCR alpha and beta repertoires from monozygotic twins, from unrelated adults of various ages, and from cord blood. Replicate twin experiments were performed at different times using different library preparation protocols to rule out contamination.

Concerning this clonotype itself: Its target antigen remains unknown. The input lacks base qualities; no much larger clone sits a single base away.

The library was built by means of 5' RACE. The sequencer listed for this sample is Illumina HiSeq 2000. A universal primer binding site was added through template switching, and the final cDNA carried a unique molecular identifier so that TCR cDNA molecules could be counted accurately. First-strand cDNA for TCR alpha and beta chains was synthesized from specific primers in the conserved constant-segment region. To control for contamination, every cDNA library was double barcoded, receiving both a SMART-Mk sample barcode and Illumina barcodes. TruSeq adapter sequences and Illumina sample barcodes were added in two successive PCR steps. TCR alpha and beta cDNA libraries were sequenced on the Illumina HiSeq platform with custom primers. The published analysis was carried out like this. MiGEC was used to process raw reads and extract unique molecular identifiers, and MiXCR was used to find CDR3 positions. Recombination models were inferred per individual with the repgenHMM and IGoR tools using an EM algorithm. Shared clonotype analysis was performed with the tcR package in R, normalizing sharing by the product of cloneset sizes. To study raw recombination free of thymic and clonal selection effects, out-of-frame nonproductive sequences were analyzed. TCRdb reprocessed the public reads (quality trimming at Q25 with fastp, clone calling with MiXCR) and kept in-frame beta chains. Rows merge per CDR3 protein into single entries with the most common DNA and genes. TCRdb, rather than the study authors, made the V and J calls. This sample holds hundreds of thousands of distinct CDR3 sequences; roughly 18% were observed only once. Clones ranked in the top ten supply about 12% of the sample.

CDR1 and CDR2 are read off the germline V gene (reference sequence) as SGHNT and YYREEE. The CDR3 goes from the cysteine to the phenylalanine over 15 residues. Kept here is only the CDR3 DNA, which spans 45 bases and is read in frame from base 1. Trimming takes 0 bases from V and 6 bases from J, and the germline ends sit 13 bases apart. Every donor in the study was a healthy Caucasian. Three pairs of female monozygotic twins, all aged about 18 to 29 years, made up the twin cohort. Peripheral blood mononuclear cells were the source from which RNA for the TCR libraries was isolated. What the authors observed across the whole study: Out-of-frame TCR alpha sharing in monozygotic twins was systematically underestimated by recombination models, whereas sharing between unrelated individuals was in agreement with the recombination models. Conclusions relied on cross-sectional statistical analysis, since the same donors could not be followed over many years. Invariant T cells such as MAIT and iNKT could partly confound zero-insertion analyses, though diverse VJ usage argued against this for most clonotypes. A weaker excess of twin sharing was found in beta out-of-frame sequences because the signal-to-noise ratio was lowered by fewer shared sequences. Abundant cord blood beta clonotypes had fewer insertions, young adult naive repertoires showed a similar but weaker trend, and memory repertoires showed no such trend. Compared with coincidental sharing between unrelated individuals, out-of-frame TCR alpha sequences shared between twins had an excess of sequences with low generation probability.

The same data also went into a second study, on T cells expressing NK-cell markers. Reported in the second study: About eight donors provided sorted CD3+CD56+NKG2C+, CD3+CD56+NKG2C- and CD3+CD56-NKG2C+ T-cell subsets, whose TCR beta-chain repertoires were profiled. Among the eight sequenced donors, seven were HCMV-seropositive and one was HCMV-seronegative. To restrict sorting to alphabetaTCR-expressing T cells, an anti-gammadeltaTCR antibody was added in several experiments. For six donors, the dominant CD3+CD56+NKG2C+ clonotypes were among the top 10 CD8+ clonotypes and accounted for roughly 1.0-7.5% of CD8+ T cells. Those dominant clonotypes were again the most abundant among CD3+CD56-NKG2C+ cells in a handful of donors, at about 25-60.1%. Whether the expanded NKG2C-expressing T cell clones were specific for HCMV antigens remained unclear. The eight sequenced donors were randomly selected healthy volunteers, three men and five women. A commercial ELISA kit detecting HCMV-specific IgG in serum was used to determine HCMV serostatus. Bulk peripheral blood T-cell repertoires were additionally sequenced from unsorted PBMC for about 6 donors. Reads were demultiplexed and grouped by UMI with MIGEC, and clonotypes were assembled and quantified with MiTCR. To remove erroneous sequences, TCR cDNA sequences were retained only when supported by two or more reads. The tcR package was used for downstream repertoire analysis, and clonotypes were matched between fractions using CDR3 nucleotide sequence together with V segment. VDJmatch was used to annotate antigen specificity against VDJdb, with one amino acid substitution allowed in CDR3.

The chain is assembled from TRBV5-4 and TRBJ2-1, with the D gene uncertain. Sequenced input: PBMCs. The clonotype comes from a woman under 30 in good health. DNA sequence: TGTGCCAGCAGCTTGGACCCAGCTAGAAGCAATGAGCAGTTCTTC. This translates into CASSLDPARSNEQFF. The CDR3, completed at both ends by the reference TRBV5-4 and TRBJ2-1 genes, gives the full variable domain ETGVTQSPTHLIKTRGQQVTLRCSSQSGHNTVSWYQQALGQGPQFIFQYYREEENGRGNFPPRFSGLQFPNYSSELNVNALELDDSALYLCASSLDPARSNEQFFGPGTRLTVL.